The 18 T cell receptor beta chains given below trace back to one sample, sequenced in a study of shared clonotypes between healthy human individuals. TCRdb's copy holds only in-frame clones and misses some; the assay was immunoSEQ multiplex PCR. Counted here are more than 2 million clones, about 94% occurring once; the ten biggest clones make up roughly 0.13%. Sequencing was carried out using naive CD4+ T cells sorted from blood. Subset denoted: CD45RA+ positively selected. The receptors were gathered from a man between 18 and 29 years old in good health.

The chain recombines TRBV19 with TRBJ2-2; 9 bases line up with TRBD2. The CDR3 is made up of 16 amino acids. Germline loops: CDR1 LNHDA, CDR2 SQIVND (reference sequence). V was pared by 3 bases and J by 10 bases, with 12 bases of the junction left unmatched. The CDR3 loop is CASSIMASGAHVELFF. DNA of the CDR3: TGTGCCAGTAGTATCATGGCTAGCGGGGCTCATGTGGAGCTGTTTTTT.

V is TRBV9 and J is TRBJ2-2; TRBD2 matches 9 bases. Trimming removed 4 bases from V and 3 bases from J; junction bases left unmatched: 4. The germline V gene encodes CDR1 SGDLS and CDR2 YYNGEE. CDR3 size: 15 residues. The CDR3 coding sequence is TGTGCCAGCAGCCGTCGACTAGCGGACACCGGGGAGCTGTTTTTT. Protein: CASSRRLADTGELFF.

CDR3 amino acids: CASSQGPRASGRALRYF. As DNA, the CDR3 is TGTGCCAGCAGCCAAGGGCCCCGGGCTAGCGGGAGGGCTCTACGGTACTTC. The chain is built from TRBV14 and TRBJ2-7, with TRBD2 matching over 12 bases. The junction had 16 bases not matched to a gene; V was cut back by 1 base and J by 12 bases. CDR1 and CDR2 from the germline V gene are SGHDN and FVKESK. The CDR3 length is 17 residues.

Comments on this clone: At one boundary the junction diverges from the germline segment, which might be a read error. V is TRBV7-7 and J is TRBJ2-2, with D perhaps matching TRBD1 (6 bases). Germline V lookup: CDR1 SSHAT, CDR2 FNYEAQ (reference sequence). The CDR3 consists of 14 residues. The CDR3 bases are TGTGCTAGCAGCCCGACAGGGAACACCGGGGAGCTGTTTTTT. As protein: CASSPTGNTGELFF.

The J gene is TRBJ1-1, the V gene TRBV29-1; D perhaps matches TRBD1 (6 bases). The ends were cut back, 6 bases at V and 3 bases at J, with 11 bases in the middle. The CDR3 is 12 amino acids. CDR1 SQVTM and CDR2 ANQGSEA come from the germline V gene. The CDR3 here is CSVYTGYTEAFF. CDR3 bases: TGCAGCGTCTATACAGGGTACACTGAAGCTTTCTTT. The full variable domain, completed using reference TRBV29-1 and TRBJ1-1, is SAVISQKPSRDICQRGTSLTIQCQVDSQVTMMFWYRQQPGQSLTLIATANQGSEATYESGFVIDKFPISRPNLTFSTLTVSNMSPEDSSIYLCSVYTGYTEAFFGQGTRLTVV.

This chain connects TRBV5-1 to TRBJ1-2; D is possibly TRBD1 (6 bases). The CDR3 sequence is 15 residues long. CDR1 and CDR2 (germline): SGHRS, YFSETQ. Trimming left V 2 bases short and J 5 bases short, with 16 bases between. Here the CDR3 DNA reads TGCGCCAGCAGCTTTTCGACAGGCGAGGTATATGGCTACACCTTC. Its translation is CASSFSTGEVYGYTF.

The chain is built from TRBV2 and TRBJ1-2, with D possibly TRBD1 on 5 matching bases. Per the germline V gene, CDR1 is SNHLY and CDR2 is FYNNEI. This CDR3 is built from 12 residues. V was pared by 7 bases and J by 6 bases, with 12 bases between. The CDR3 reads CASKVEGNGYTF. CDR3 nucleotides: TGTGCCAGCAAGGTCGAGGGGAATGGCTACACCTTC.

The chain joins TRBV18 to TRBJ2-5; 9 bases map to TRBD2. The J segment lost 2 bases and the V segment lost 3 bases, leaving 13 bases of the junction unmatched. Looked up from germline, CDR1 is KGHSH and CDR2 is LQKENI. This CDR3 contains 18 residues. CDR3 DNA sequence: TGTGCCAGCTCACCCCGGATAGCGGGAGAGGGGTTTCAAGAGACCCAGTACTTC. Encoded protein: CASSPRIAGEGFQETQYF.

V gene TRBV27 combines with J gene TRBJ2-7; possible D gene TRBD2, 6 bases. The CDR3 runs 15 residues. Germline-derived CDR1 and CDR2 are MNHEY and SMNVEV (reference sequence). Trimming left V 2 bases short and J 2 bases short, with 13 bases between. CDR3: CASSLGLAPTYEQYF. The CDR3 DNA reads TGTGCCAGCAGTTTAGGGCTAGCGCCAACCTACGAGCAGTACTTC.

The chain links TRBV5-1 to TRBJ2-2; 7 nucleotides match TRBD2. The CDR3 sequence is 15 residues long. After removal of 4 bases from V and 6 bases from J, the junction contained 9 bases not matched to a gene. The germline V gene encodes CDR1 SGHRS and CDR2 YFSETQ. The CDR3 coding sequence is TGCGCCAGCAGCGAGGGCGGGGGTTTGGCCGGGGAGCTGTTTTTT. Encoded protein: CASSEGGGLAGELFF.

CDR3 bases: TGTGCCAGCGAAGGCACACTTTACGAGCAGTACTTC. Translated, it gives CASEGTLYEQYF. This chain connects TRBV7-9 to TRBJ2-7; no clear D gene. Germline V gene lookup returns CDR1 SEHNR and CDR2 FQNEAQ (reference sequence). This CDR3 contains 12 residues. V gave up 8 bases and J gave up 4 bases, with 12 bases separating them.

The chain has TRBV6-1 and TRBJ2-2; 8 positions match TRBD1. The CDR3 is made up of 16 amino acids. Germline lookup yields CDR1 MNHNS and CDR2 SASEGT. The V segment lost 0 bases and the J segment 4 bases; nucleotides outside the gene matches: 4. The CDR3 is CASSEAQGAGTGELFF. CDR3 sequence (DNA): TGTGCCAGCAGTGAAGCGCAGGGGGCGGGCACCGGGGAGCTGTTTTTT.

The V call is TRBV28, the J call TRBJ2-1; tentative D call: TRBD2 (6 bases). CDR1 and CDR2 from the germline V gene are MDHEN and SYDVKM. V lost 5 bases to trimming and J lost 6 bases, with 20 bases between them. The CDR3 loop spans 16 amino acids. CDR3 region: CASSGVRGEAGNEQFF. The CDR3 bases are TGTGCCAGCAGTGGGGTGCGTGGGGAGGCTGGCAATGAGCAGTTCTTC.

This clone was seen more than once but under ten times. The J gene is TRBJ2-7, the V gene TRBV11-3; 7 bases are a match to TRBD2. The CDR3 length is 13 residues. Unmatched junction bases numbered 5, after V lost 1 base and J lost 8 bases. The germline V gene has CDR1 SGHNT and CDR2 YENEEA. Written as DNA, the CDR3 is TGTGCCAGCAGCTTAGGGCCGGGGGGACAGCAGTACTTC. It specifies CASSLGPGGQQYF.

This chain links TRBV7-3 with TRBJ2-5; D gene unclear. V dropped 5 bases and J dropped 2 bases, with 12 bases sitting between them. The CDR3 has 14 residues. Germline loops: CDR1 SGHTA, CDR2 FQGTGA. The CDR3 reads CASSRGGPQETQYF. The DNA of the CDR3 is TGTGCCAGCAGCCGCGGCGGCCCTCAAGAGACCCAGTACTTC.

J is TRBJ2-3 and V is TRBV5-6; TRBD2 aligns across 16 bases. Germline V lookup: CDR1 SGHDT, CDR2 YYEEEE. Unmatched junction bases numbered 9, after V lost 5 bases and J lost 3 bases. The CDR3 is made up of 18 amino acids. CDR3 coding DNA: TGTGCCAGCAGTTCACCGGGACTAGCGGGAGGGCCTACAGATACGCAGTATTTT. It specifies CASSSPGLAGGPTDTQYF.

This sequence joins TRBV7-4 and TRBJ1-6, with D maybe TRBD1 (5 bases). The CDR3 has 15 residues. Germline V gene sequence: CDR1 SGHVT, CDR2 SQSDAQ. Trimming pared 2 bases from V and 5 bases from J, leaving 10 bases between. CDR3 in DNA: TGTGCCAGCAGCTTAAGACAGATAAATAATTCACCCCTCCACTTT. Translated, it gives CASSLRQINNSPLHF.

This chain connects TRBV6-1 to TRBJ2-5, with no clear D. Looked up from germline, CDR1 is MNHNS and CDR2 is SASEGT. Deletions cut 4 bases from V and 4 bases from J, with 10 bases between. The CDR3 has 13 residues. Here the CDR3 reads CASSVQTLETQYF. In DNA form, the CDR3 reads TGTGCCAGCAGTGTACAGACCCTAGAGACCCAGTACTTC.